These 4 T cell receptor beta chains were all obtained from the same sample, sequenced in a study of blood T cell repertoires in COVID-19 (dated by TCRdb to 2020 to 2021). The library was prepared using the immunoSEQ multiplex PCR assay. The table was pulled from immuneACCESS by TCRdb, which kept in-frame rearrangements only. Such tables lose some clones; where checked, under half of the loss comes from unresolved V genes, and the rest has no known cause. The sample table shows approximately 270,000 clones, and 89% are seen once. Approximately 2% of the sample rests with the top ten. Sequenced sample: peripheral blood. The receptors were sampled from a man over 45 with acute or convalescent COVID-19.

The rearrangement joins TRBV27 to TRBJ1-1; D is uncertain. The CDR3 length is 14 residues. The ends were cut back, 4 bases at V and 4 bases at J, with 13 bases in the middle. Germline CDR1 and CDR2: MNHEY and SMNVEV (reference sequence). CDR3 sequence: CASSSPPGGTEAFF. CDR3 bases: TGTGCCAGCAGTTCCCCCCCGGGAGGCACTGAAGCTTTCTTT.

The table lists this clone with a count of one. This rearrangement joins TRBV29-1 to TRBJ2-7; D not resolved. This CDR3 comprises 11 residues. Per the germline V gene, CDR1 is SQVTM and CDR2 is ANQGSEA. The germline V and J ends were trimmed by 4 bases and 6 bases, with 10 bases remaining between them. CDR3 sequence reads: CSVVYSREQYF. Written as DNA, the CDR3 is TGCAGCGTTGTTTATTCTCGCGAGCAGTACTTC.

V is TRBV11-2 and J is TRBJ1-6, with D possibly TRBD1 on 6 matching bases. This CDR3 spans 14 amino acids. Trimming took off 5 bases at V and 7 bases at J, with 12 bases between the two ends. Germline-derived CDR1 and CDR2 are SGHAT and FQNNGV. CDR3 bases: TGTGCCAGCAGCACGGGACAACCCAATTCACCCCTCCACTTT. Translated: CASSTGQPNSPLHF. Based on the CDR3 plus reference TRBV11-2 and TRBJ1-6, the full variable domain is EAGVAQSPRYKIIEKRQSVAFWCNPISGHATLYWYQQILGQGPKLLIQFQNNGVVDDSQLPKDRFSAERLKGVDSTLKIQPAKLEDSAVYLCASSTGQPNSPLHFGNGTRLTVT.

The CDR3 DNA reads as TGCGCCAGCAGCTTGGTTGCGGGGGGCACAGATACGCAGTATTTT. Protein product: CASSLVAGGTDTQYF. The gene calls are TRBV5-1 and TRBJ2-3; 7 positions agree with TRBD2. J gave up 1 base and V 0 bases, and 2 bases lay outside the gene matches. Per germline, CDR1 SGHRS and CDR2 YFSETQ. CDR3 length: 15 residues.